Below, 20 T cell receptor beta chains from the same sample are listed, as sequenced in a study of response to subunit inactivated influenza vaccine. TCRdb processed the RT-PCR reads anew with MiXCR; each CDR3 protein has one entry. Among approximately 700,000 distinct CDR3 sequences listed, 15% to 17% were seen once. The input for sequencing was PBMCs from blood, taken 11 to 12 days after vaccination. These receptors came from a man between 50 and 59 years old who received an inactivated influenza vaccine.

This clonotype was picked up many times. One end of the junction is discordant with germline, which a read error may explain. The chain joins TRBV5-1 to TRBJ1-2; 8 bases map to TRBD1. The CDR3 sequence is 14 residues long. CDR1 and CDR2 from the germline V gene are SGHRS and YFSETQ. Here the CDR3 reads CASSSGQGNYGYTF. CDR3 nucleotide sequence: TGTGCCAGCAGCTCAGGACAGGGCAACTATGGCTACACCTTC.

The chain uses TRBV27 and TRBJ2-6; 9 bases fit TRBD2. The germline V gene encodes CDR1 MNHEY and CDR2 SMNVEV (reference sequence). CDR3 length: 22 amino acids. The trim removed 1 base at V and 1 base at J, leaving 17 bases unmatched. The CDR3 region is CASSLYPTAPTSGGSGANVLTF. The CDR3 DNA reads TGTGCCAGCAGTTTATATCCGACTGCCCCGACTAGCGGAGGATCTGGGGCCAACGTCCTGACTTTC.

CDR3 coding DNA: TGTGCCAGCAGTGATCCGGGACAGAACAATGAGCAGTTCTTC. This codes for CASSDPGQNNEQFF. This chain joins TRBV28 and TRBJ2-1; the match to TRBD1 covers 7 bases. V was pared by 5 bases and J by 5 bases, with 6 bases of the junction left unmatched. The CDR3 totals 14 residues. Germline V gene sequence: CDR1 MDHEN, CDR2 SYDVKM.

This chain connects TRBV4-2 to TRBJ2-2; unclear D gene. CDR3 length equals 14 residues. With 5 bases removed from V and 1 base from J, the gap between germline ends came to 8 bases. CDR1 is LGHNA and CDR2 is YNFKEQ in the germline V gene. The chain's CDR3 is CASSENRNTGELFF. CDR3 DNA sequence: TGTGCCAGCAGCGAAAACAGGAACACCGGGGAGCTGTTTTTT.

This chain links TRBV7-9 with TRBJ1-5, with D unclear. In germline, CDR1 is SEHNR, CDR2 FQNEAQ (reference sequence). The CDR3 runs 16 residues. V lost 5 bases and J lost 2, with 16 bases in between. The CDR3 DNA sequence: TGTGCCAGCAGCGAGGACGGCCCCGGGGGCAATCAGCCCCAGCATTTT. It codes for CASSEDGPGGNQPQHF. Variable domain in full (rest from reference TRBV7-9 and TRBJ1-5): DTGVSQNPRHKITKRGQNVTFRCDPISEHNRLYWYRQTLGQGPEFLTYFQNEAQLEKSRLLSDRFSAERPKGSFSTLEIQRTEQGDSAMYLCASSEDGPGGNQPQHFGDGTRLSIL.

The V gene is TRBV7-9, the J gene TRBJ2-7; 9 bases align to TRBD2. The J segment lost 7 bases and the V segment lost 5 bases, leaving 9 bases of the junction unmatched. Germline lookup yields CDR1 SEHNR and CDR2 FQNEAQ (reference sequence). CDR3 length: 14 amino acids. This chain's CDR3 is CASSVSGRLEEQYF. The DNA for the CDR3 is TGTGCCAGCAGCGTGAGCGGGAGGCTTGAGGAGCAGTACTTC.

This clonotype was observed a few times. The CDR3 region is CASSDQIPGLLYF. For the CDR3, the DNA is TGTGCCAGCAGTGACCAAATCCCGGGACTATTGTACTTC. V and J are TRBV25-1 and TRBJ2-7, with 7 bases lining up with TRBD2. The CDR3 loop spans 13 amino acids. The germline CDR1 and CDR2 sequences are MGHDK and SYGVNS. V gave up 3 bases and J gave up 12 bases; unmatched junction bases: 11.

The chain links TRBV27 to TRBJ1-6; 9 bases are shared with TRBD1. There are 17 residues in the CDR3. V gave up 6 bases and J gave up 10 bases; unmatched junction bases: 16. CDR1 and CDR2 from the germline V gene are MNHEY and SMNVEV (reference sequence). The CDR3 spells CASREGGGQGSGSPLHF. The CDR3 DNA reads TGTGCCAGCAGGGAGGGGGGGGGACAGGGATCGGGATCACCCCTCCACTTT.

This clonotype was detected a few times. This chain connects TRBV24-1 to TRBJ2-1, with TRBD2 matching over 11 bases. The ends lost 10 bases at V and 2 bases at J; junction bases unmatched: 6. CDR1 is KGHDR, CDR2 SFDVKD, per germline. This CDR3 is built from 15 residues. The CDR3 loop reads CATEVAGGPYNEQFF. The DNA for the CDR3 is TGTGCCACGGAGGTAGCGGGAGGGCCCTACAATGAGCAGTTCTTC.

CDR3 in DNA: TGCAGCGTTCCCCAGGGGACCGAGCAGTACTTC. This gives the protein CSVPQGTEQYF. This chain uses TRBV29-1 with TRBJ2-7, with a weak D call TRBD1 (6 bases). Trimming took 5 bases from V and 6 from J, leaving 11 bases between them. The V gene's germline CDR1 is SQVTM and CDR2 ANQGSEA. This CDR3 has 11 amino acids.

V and J are TRBV5-6 and TRBJ2-1, with D perhaps given as TRBD1 or TRBD2 (6 bases each). The germline V gene encodes CDR1 SGHDT and CDR2 YYEEEE. The CDR3 is made up of 15 amino acids. Trimming took off 2 bases at V and 12 bases at J, with 21 bases between the two ends. CDR3 nucleotides: TGTGCCAGCAGCTTCGTGGGGGGCCCCTCGGACGGGCAGTTCTTC. Translated: CASSFVGGPSDGQFF.

The chain couples TRBV6-2 or TRBV6-3 to TRBJ2-1; 9 nucleotides match TRBD1. From germline, CDR1 is MNHEY and CDR2 SVGEGT. The CDR3 is made up of 18 amino acids. V trimming: 4 bases; J trimming: 9 bases; junction bases outside the gene matches: 19. The CDR3 here is CASSFQQGASRTYGEQFF. For the CDR3, the DNA is TGTGCCAGCAGTTTCCAACAGGGGGCATCTCGAACATACGGTGAGCAGTTCTTC.

The chain has TRBV28 and TRBJ2-5, with 8 bases identical to TRBD2. CDR3 size: 13 residues. The V gene's germline CDR1 is MDHEN and CDR2 SYDVKM. Germline trimming cut 6 bases from V and 9 bases from J; bases unmatched to any gene: 9. In DNA form, the CDR3 reads TGTGCCAGCAGCCCAACTAGCGGTCCGTCCCAGTACTTC. Translation gives CASSPTSGPSQYF.

V and J are TRBV10-2 and TRBJ2-5; no clear D gene. The CDR3 contains 13 residues. Trimming stripped 7 bases from V and 5 bases from J, with 14 bases between. Germline CDR1 and CDR2: WSHSY and SAAADI. CDR3 protein: CASTGLLSETQYF. DNA of the CDR3: TGCGCCAGCACCGGCCTTCTCAGCGAGACCCAGTACTTC.

This clonotype was picked up many times. V is TRBV15 and J is TRBJ1-1; D is unresolved. The CDR3 covers 13 residues. CDR1 is LNHNV and CDR2 is YYDKDF in the germline V gene (reference sequence). Trimming cost V 1 base and J 4 bases, with 7 bases left between them. The CDR3 loop reads CATSRVEGTEAFF. In DNA, the CDR3 is TGTGCCACCAGCAGAGTAGAAGGCACTGAAGCTTTCTTT.

This clonotype was seen a handful of times. V gene TRBV5-6 combines with J gene TRBJ1-4; D remains unclear. The germline V gene has CDR1 SGHDT and CDR2 YYEEEE. Trimming stripped 4 bases from V and 7 bases from J, with 11 bases between. The length of the CDR3 is 13 residues. CDR3 loop: CASSRASIEKLFF. The CDR3 DNA follows: TGTGCCAGCAGCCGGGCATCAATTGAAAAACTGTTTTTT.

This clonotype was counted a few times. The chain uses TRBV5-1 and TRBJ1-1; no clear D. Deletions cut 4 bases from V and 0 bases from J, with 16 bases between. Germline V gene lookup returns CDR1 SGHRS and CDR2 YFSETQ. There are 16 residues in the CDR3. CDR3 in DNA: TGCGCCAGCAGCCCAAAGATGGCGGTGGTGAACACTGAAGCTTTCTTT. Encoded protein: CASSPKMAVVNTEAFF.

The V gene is TRBV14, the J gene TRBJ1-1; D is unresolved. This CDR3 region has 15 residues. CDR1 is SGHDN and CDR2 is FVKESK in the germline V gene. Trimming removed 6 bases at V and 0 bases at J, with 14 bases between. The CDR3 coding sequence is TGTGCCAGCAGAGCGACACACCTCCTGAACACTGAAGCTTTCTTT. Its protein product is CASRATHLLNTEAFF.

This chain joins TRBV6-2 or TRBV6-3 and TRBJ1-1; D may be TRBD1 (5 bases). V lost 2 bases and J 0 bases, leaving 7 bases between the germline ends. This CDR3 has 14 residues. The germline gives CDR1 MNHEY, CDR2 SVGEGT. The CDR3 loop is CASSYEGLNTEAFF. CDR3 coding DNA: TGTGCCAGCAGTTACGAGGGGCTGAACACTGAAGCTTTCTTT.

The rearrangement joins TRBV27 to TRBJ2-1; TRBD2 matches at 7 bases. The junction had 10 bases not matched to a gene; V was cut back by 4 bases and J by 1 base. Germline CDR1 is MNHEY and CDR2 is SMNVEV (reference sequence). CDR3 length: 17 residues. CDR3 in DNA: TGTGCCAGCAGTTCTCCTTATAGCGGGCGGTCCTACAATGAGCAGTTCTTC. Translation gives CASSSPYSGRSYNEQFF.